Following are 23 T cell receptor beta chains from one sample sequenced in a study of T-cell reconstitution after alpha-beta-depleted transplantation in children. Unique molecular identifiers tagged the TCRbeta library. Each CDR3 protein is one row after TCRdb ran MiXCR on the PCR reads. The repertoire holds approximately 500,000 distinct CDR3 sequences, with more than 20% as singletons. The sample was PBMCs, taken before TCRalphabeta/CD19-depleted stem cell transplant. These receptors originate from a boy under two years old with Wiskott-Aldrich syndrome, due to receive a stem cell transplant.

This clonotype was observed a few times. CDR3 DNA: TGTGCCAGCAGTTCCGAGGGGAGAGCCCCCTACGAGCAGTACTTC. Residues: CASSSEGRAPYEQYF. V and J are TRBV27 and TRBJ2-7, with D possibly called TRBD1 or TRBD2 (5 bases each). With 4 bases removed from V and 2 bases from J, the gap between germline ends came to 15 bases. CDR3 size: 15 residues. Germline loops: CDR1 MNHEY, CDR2 SMNVEV (reference sequence).

The CDR3 is CAWMRVGYTDTQYF. CDR3 nucleotide sequence: TGTGCCTGGATGCGGGTGGGATACACAGATACGCAGTATTTT. The chain combines TRBV30 with TRBJ2-3, with D tentatively TRBD2 (5 bases). V was trimmed by 4 bases and J by 2 bases, leaving 13 bases between them. The CDR3 extends over 14 amino acids. Germline V gives CDR1 GTSNPN, CDR2 SVGIG (reference sequence).

The CDR3 sequence is CATSSALMGGARKLFF. For the CDR3, the DNA is TGTGCCACCAGCAGCGCCCTGATGGGGGGCGCGAGAAAACTGTTTTTT. The rearrangement joins TRBV15 to TRBJ1-4, with a tentative D call TRBD1 (6 bases). Germline V gives CDR1 LNHNV, CDR2 YYDKDF (reference sequence). Trimming left V 3 bases short and J 10 bases short, with 21 bases between. The CDR3 is 16 residues long.

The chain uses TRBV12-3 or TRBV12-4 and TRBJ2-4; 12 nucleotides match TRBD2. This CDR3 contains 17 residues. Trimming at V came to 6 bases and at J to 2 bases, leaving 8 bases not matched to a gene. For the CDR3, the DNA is TGTGCCAGCAGCTCCGGACTAGCGGGGTCTCCCAAAAACATTCAGTACTTC. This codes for CASSSGLAGSPKNIQYF.

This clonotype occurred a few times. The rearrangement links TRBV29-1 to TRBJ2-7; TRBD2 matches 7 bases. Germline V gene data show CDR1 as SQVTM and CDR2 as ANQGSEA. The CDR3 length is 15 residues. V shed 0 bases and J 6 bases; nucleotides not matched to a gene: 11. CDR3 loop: CSVEDSSGGLGEQYF. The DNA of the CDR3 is TGCAGCGTTGAAGACTCTAGCGGAGGCCTAGGCGAGCAGTACTTC.

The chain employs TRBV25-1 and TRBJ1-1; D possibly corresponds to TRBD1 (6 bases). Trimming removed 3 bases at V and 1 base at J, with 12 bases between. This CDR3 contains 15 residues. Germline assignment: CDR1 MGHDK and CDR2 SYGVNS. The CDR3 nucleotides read TGTGCCAGCAGTGACCCGGGACAAGGGAACACTGAAGCTTTCTTT. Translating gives CASSDPGQGNTEAFF.

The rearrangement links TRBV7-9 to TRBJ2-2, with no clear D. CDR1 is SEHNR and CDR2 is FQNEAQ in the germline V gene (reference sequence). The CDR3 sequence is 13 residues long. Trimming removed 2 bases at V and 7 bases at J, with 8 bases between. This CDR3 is CASSLPEHGELFF. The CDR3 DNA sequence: TGTGCCAGCAGCTTACCAGAGCACGGGGAGCTGTTTTTT.

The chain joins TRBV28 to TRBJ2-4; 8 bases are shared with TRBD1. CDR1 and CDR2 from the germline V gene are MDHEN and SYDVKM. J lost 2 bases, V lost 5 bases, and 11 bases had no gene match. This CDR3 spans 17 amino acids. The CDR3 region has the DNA TGTGCCAGCAGTATCGAGGACAGGGTCGGAACCAAAAACATTCAGTACTTC. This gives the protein CASSIEDRVGTKNIQYF. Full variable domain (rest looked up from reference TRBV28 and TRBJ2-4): DVKVTQSSRYLVKRTGEKVFLECVQDMDHENMFWYRQDPGLGLRLIYFSYDVKMKEKGDIPEGYSVSREKKERFSLILESASTNQTSMYLCASSIEDRVGTKNIQYFGAGTRLSVL.

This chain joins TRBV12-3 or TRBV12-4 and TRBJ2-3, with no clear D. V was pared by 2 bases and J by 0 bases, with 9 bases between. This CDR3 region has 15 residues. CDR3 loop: CASSLWRASTDTQYF. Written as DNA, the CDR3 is TGTGCCAGCAGTTTATGGCGCGCTAGCACAGATACGCAGTATTTT.

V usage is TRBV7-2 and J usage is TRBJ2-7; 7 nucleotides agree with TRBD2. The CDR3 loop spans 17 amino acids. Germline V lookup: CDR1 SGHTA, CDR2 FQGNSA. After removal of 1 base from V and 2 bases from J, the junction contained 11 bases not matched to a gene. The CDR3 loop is CASSLVKLRELAYEQYF. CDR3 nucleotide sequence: TGTGCCAGCAGCTTAGTGAAATTGCGGGAGCTCGCCTACGAGCAGTACTTC. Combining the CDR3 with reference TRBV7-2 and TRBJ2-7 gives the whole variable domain GAGVSQSPSNKVTEKGKDVELRCDPISGHTALYWYRQSLGQGLEFLIYFQGNSAPDKSGLPSDRFSAERTGGSVSTLTIQRTQQEDSAVYLCASSLVKLRELAYEQYFGPGTRLTVT.

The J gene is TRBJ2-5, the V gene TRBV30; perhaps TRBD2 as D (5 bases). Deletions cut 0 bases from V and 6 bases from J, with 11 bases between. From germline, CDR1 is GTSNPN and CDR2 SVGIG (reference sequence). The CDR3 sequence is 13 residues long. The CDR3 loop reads CAWSVPGEKTQYF. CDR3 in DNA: TGTGCCTGGAGTGTACCCGGGGAAAAGACCCAGTACTTC.

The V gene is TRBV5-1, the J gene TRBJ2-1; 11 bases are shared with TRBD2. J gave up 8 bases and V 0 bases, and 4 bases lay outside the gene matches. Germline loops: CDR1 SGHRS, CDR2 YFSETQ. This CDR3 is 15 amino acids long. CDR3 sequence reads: CASSLVASGRHEQFF. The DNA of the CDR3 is TGCGCCAGCAGCTTGGTTGCTAGCGGGAGGCATGAGCAGTTCTTC.

CDR3 sequence (DNA): TGTGCCAGCAGCTATCCGGGACAGGGGATCAATGAGCAGTTCTTC. Translated, it gives CASSYPGQGINEQFF. V usage is TRBV7-8 and J usage is TRBJ2-1; 10 nucleotides line up with TRBD1. V dropped 4 bases and J dropped 6; count of bases not matched to a gene: 6. From germline, CDR1 is SGHVS and CDR2 FQNEAQ. The CDR3 totals 15 residues.

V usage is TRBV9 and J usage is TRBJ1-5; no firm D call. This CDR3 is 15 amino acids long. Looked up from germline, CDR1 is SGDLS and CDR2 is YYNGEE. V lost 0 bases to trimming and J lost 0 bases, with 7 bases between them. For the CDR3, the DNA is TGTGCCAGCAGCGTAGACGGATATAGCAATCAGCCCCAGCATTTT. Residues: CASSVDGYSNQPQHF.

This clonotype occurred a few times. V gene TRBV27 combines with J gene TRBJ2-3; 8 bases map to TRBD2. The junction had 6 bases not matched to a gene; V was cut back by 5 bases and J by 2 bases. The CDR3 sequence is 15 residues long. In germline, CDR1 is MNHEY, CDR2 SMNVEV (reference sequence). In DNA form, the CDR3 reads TGTGCCAGCAGTCGAGCGGGAGTTCCCACAGATACGCAGTATTTT. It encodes CASSRAGVPTDTQYF.

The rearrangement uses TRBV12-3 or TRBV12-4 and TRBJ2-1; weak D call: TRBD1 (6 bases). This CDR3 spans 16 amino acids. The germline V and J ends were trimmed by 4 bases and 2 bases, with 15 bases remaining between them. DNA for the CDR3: TGTGCCAGCAGTTCATCCAGGGGAGCGGCCTACAATGAGCAGTTCTTC. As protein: CASSSSRGAAYNEQFF.

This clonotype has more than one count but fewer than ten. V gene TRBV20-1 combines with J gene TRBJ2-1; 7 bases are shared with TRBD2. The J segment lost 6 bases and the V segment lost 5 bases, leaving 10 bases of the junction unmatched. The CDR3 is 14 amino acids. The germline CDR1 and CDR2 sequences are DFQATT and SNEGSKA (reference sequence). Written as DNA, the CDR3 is TGCAGTGCTTCAAGCGGGATTAGCCCCAATGAGCAGTTCTTC. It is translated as CSASSGISPNEQFF.

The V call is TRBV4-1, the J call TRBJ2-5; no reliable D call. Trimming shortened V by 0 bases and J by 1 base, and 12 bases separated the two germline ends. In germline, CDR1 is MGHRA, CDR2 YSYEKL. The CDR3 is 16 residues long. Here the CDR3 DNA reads TGCGCCAGCAGCCAAGATGGGCTGGTCAGCCAAGAGACCCAGTACTTC. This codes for CASSQDGLVSQETQYF.

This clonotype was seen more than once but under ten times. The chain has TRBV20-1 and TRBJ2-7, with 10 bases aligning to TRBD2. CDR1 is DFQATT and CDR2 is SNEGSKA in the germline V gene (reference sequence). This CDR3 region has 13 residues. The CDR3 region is CSAPRTSGHEQYF. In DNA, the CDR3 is TGCAGCGCCCCGCGGACTAGCGGACACGAGCAGTACTTC.

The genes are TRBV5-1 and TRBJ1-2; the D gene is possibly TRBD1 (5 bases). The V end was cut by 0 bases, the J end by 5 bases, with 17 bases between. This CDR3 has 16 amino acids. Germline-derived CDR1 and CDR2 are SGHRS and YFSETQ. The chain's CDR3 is CASSLDPGRIFYGYTF. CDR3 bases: TGCGCCAGCAGCTTGGATCCGGGACGTATTTTTTATGGCTACACCTTC.

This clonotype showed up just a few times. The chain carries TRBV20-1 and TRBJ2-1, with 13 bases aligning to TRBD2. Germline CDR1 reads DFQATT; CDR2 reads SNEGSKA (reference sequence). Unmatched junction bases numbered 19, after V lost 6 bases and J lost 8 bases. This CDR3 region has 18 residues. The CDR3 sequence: CSATTRTSGSTERDEQFF. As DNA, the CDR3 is TGCAGTGCAACCACCCGGACTAGCGGGAGTACGGAGCGCGATGAGCAGTTCTTC.

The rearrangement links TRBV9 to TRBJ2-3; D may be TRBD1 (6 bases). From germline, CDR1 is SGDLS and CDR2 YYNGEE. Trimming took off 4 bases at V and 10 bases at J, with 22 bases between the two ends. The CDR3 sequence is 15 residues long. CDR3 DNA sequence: TGTGCCAGCAGCACCACCGGGACATCTATCGTACCGCAGTATTTT. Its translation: CASSTTGTSIVPQYF.

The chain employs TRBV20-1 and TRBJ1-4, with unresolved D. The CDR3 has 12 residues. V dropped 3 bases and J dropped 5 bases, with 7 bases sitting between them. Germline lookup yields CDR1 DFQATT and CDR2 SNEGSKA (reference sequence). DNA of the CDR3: TGCAGTGCTAGGGACTTAAATGAAAAACTGTTTTTT. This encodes CSARDLNEKLFF.